Included here is one T cell receptor beta chain sequence, with context. The data stem from a study of T cell changes during pregnancy in multiple sclerosis. This CDR3 contains 14 residues. V was clipped by 0 bases and J by 2 bases; unmatched bases: 3. CDR1 SQVTM and CDR2 ANQGSEA come from the germline V gene. Using immunoSEQ multiplex PCR, the repertoire was profiled, and TCRdb retains in-frame clones only, with some absent. The sample includes under 150,000 clones, 95% to 98% of them seen just once. Sequenced here: peripheral blood, sampled after pregnancy. The chain is built from TRBV29-1 and TRBJ2-7, with 8 bases identical to TRBD1. The TCR sequence derives from a female donor with multiple sclerosis, enrolled in a pregnancy study. The CDR3 DNA follows: TGCAGCGTTGAAGATCCAGGGGGCGCCTACGAGCAGTACTTC. This codes for CSVEDPGGAYEQYF.